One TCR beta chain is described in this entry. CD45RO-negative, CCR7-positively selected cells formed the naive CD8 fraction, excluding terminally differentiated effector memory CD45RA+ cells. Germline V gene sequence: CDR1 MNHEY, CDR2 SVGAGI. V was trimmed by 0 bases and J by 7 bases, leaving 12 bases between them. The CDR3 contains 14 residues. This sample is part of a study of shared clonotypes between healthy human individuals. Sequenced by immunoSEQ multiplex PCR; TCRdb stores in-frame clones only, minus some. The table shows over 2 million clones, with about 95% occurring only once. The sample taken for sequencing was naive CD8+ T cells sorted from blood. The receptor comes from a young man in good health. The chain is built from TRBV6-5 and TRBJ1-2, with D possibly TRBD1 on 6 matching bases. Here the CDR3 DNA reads TGTGCCAGCAGTTACTCCGGGGGCGCGTTTGGCTACACCTTC. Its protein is CASSYSGGAFGYTF.